This TCR beta chain was captured by sequencing in a study of cytomegalovirus exposure and HLA in healthy donors. Study observations and caveats: Across donors, sequencing depth was assumed by presence/absence analyses to be roughly uniform. One variant, a missense change in DCLRE1C, was linked in a later analysis to TCR beta V- and J-gene trimming. Accurate predictions that matched the HLA-A and HLA-B alleles of most subjects were reportedly made from TCR beta sequences. Later analysis showed TCR association rates varying by HLA locus, highest for DRB1 and lowest for HLA-C.

This clone was observed once. Its specificity is not known. This CDR3 is 17 amino acids long. The germline V gene encodes CDR1 LGHNA and CDR2 YNFKEQ. With 0 bases removed from V and 4 bases from J, the gap between germline ends came to 13 bases. With 60 Vbeta and 13 Jbeta primers, the PCR was carried out. Assay: immunoSEQ multiplex PCR; the TCRdb copy retains only in-frame clones and omits some. The data show about 160,000 clones, 80% to 90% seen once. The receptor comes from a man between 50 and 59 years old in good health and CMV-seropositive. This chain connects TRBV4-2 to TRBJ2-6; a possible D gene is TRBD2 (6 bases). Sequenced material: PBMCs. As DNA, the CDR3 is TGTGCCAGCAGCCAAGAAGGCGGGGCCGGGGGGGCCAACGTCCTGACTTTC. It codes for CASSQEGGAGGANVLTF.